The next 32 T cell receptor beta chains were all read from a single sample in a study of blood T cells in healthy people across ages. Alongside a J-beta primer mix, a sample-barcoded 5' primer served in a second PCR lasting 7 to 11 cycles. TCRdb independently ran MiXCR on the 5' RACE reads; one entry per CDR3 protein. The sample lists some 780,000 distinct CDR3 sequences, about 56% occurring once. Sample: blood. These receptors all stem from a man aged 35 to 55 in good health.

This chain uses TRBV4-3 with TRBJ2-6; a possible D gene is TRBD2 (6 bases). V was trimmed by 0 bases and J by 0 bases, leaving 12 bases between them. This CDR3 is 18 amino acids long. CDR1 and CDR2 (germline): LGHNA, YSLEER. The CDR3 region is CASSQDGGSLSGANVLTF. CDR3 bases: TGCGCCAGCAGCCAAGATGGAGGGTCCCTCTCTGGGGCCAACGTCCTGACTTTC.

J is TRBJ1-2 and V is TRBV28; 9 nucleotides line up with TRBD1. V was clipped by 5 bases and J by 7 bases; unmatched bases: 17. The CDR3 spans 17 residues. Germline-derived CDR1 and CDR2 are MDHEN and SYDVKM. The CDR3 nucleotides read TGTGCCAGCAGTGAACGGACAGGGGTCGGTTTTGGTACTGGCTACACCTTC. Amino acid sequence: CASSERTGVGFGTGYTF.

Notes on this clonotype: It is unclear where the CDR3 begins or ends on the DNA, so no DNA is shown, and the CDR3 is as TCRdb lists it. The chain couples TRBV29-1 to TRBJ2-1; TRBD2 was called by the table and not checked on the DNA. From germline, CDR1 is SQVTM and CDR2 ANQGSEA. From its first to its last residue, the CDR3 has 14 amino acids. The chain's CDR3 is CSVEVVAGGTEGFF.

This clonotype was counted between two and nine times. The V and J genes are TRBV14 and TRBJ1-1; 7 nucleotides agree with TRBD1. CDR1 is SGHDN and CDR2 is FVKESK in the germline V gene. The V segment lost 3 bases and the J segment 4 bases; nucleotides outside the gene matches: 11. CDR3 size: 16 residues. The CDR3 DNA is TGTGCCAGCAGCCAGATAAGTACAGGGGCACCCACTGAAGCTTTCTTT. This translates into CASSQISTGAPTEAFF.

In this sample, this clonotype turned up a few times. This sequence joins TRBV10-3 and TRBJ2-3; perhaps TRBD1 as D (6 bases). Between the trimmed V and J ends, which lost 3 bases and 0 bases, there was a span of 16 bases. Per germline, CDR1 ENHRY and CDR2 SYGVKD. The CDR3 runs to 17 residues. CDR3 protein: CAISDRVQGISTDTQYF. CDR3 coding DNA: TGTGCCATCAGTGACAGGGTGCAGGGGATTAGCACAGATACGCAGTATTTT.

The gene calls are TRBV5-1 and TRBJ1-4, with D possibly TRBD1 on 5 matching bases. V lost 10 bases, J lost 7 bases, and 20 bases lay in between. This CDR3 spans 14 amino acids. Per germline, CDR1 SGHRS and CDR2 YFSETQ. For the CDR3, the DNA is TGCGCCCTAGAAGGACACCCGAGGGGTGAAAAACTGTTTTTT. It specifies CALEGHPRGEKLFF.

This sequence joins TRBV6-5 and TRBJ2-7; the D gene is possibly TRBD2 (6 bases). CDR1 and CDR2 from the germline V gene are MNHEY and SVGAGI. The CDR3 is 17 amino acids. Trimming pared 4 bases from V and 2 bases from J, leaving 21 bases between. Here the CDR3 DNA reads TGTGCCAGCAGTTGCGGGAACCCAGGGATGGGAGCCTACGAGCAGTACTTC. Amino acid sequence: CASSCGNPGMGAYEQYF.

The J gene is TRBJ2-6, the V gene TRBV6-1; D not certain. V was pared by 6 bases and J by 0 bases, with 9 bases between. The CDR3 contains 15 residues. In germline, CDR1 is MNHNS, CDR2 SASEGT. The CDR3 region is CASSVDASGANVLTF. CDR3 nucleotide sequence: TGTGCCAGCAGCGTAGATGCCTCTGGGGCCAACGTCCTGACTTTC.

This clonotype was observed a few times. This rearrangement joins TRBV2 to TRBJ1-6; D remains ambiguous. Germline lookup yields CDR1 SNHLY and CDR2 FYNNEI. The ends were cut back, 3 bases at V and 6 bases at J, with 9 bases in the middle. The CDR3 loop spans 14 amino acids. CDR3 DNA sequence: TGTGCCAGCAGTGAGATGAGTCCTAATTCACCCCTCCACTTT. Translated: CASSEMSPNSPLHF.

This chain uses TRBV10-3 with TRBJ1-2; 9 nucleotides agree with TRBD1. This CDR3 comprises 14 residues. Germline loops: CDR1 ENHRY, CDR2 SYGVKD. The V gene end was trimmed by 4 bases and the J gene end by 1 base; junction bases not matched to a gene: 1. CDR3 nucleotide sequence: TGTGCCATCAGTGCGGGACAGGGTAACTATGGCTACACCTTC. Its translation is CAISAGQGNYGYTF.

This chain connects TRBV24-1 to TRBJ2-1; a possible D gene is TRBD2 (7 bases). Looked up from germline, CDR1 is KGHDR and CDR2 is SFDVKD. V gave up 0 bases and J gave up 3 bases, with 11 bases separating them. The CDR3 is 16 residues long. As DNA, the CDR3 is TGTGCCACCAGTGATTTGTCGGGGGGCGACTACAATGAGCAGTTCTTC. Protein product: CATSDLSGGDYNEQFF.

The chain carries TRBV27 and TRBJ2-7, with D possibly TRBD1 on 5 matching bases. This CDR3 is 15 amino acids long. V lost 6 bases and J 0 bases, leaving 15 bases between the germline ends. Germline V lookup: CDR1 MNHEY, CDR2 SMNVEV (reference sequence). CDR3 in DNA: TGTGCCAGCAGCCTAAGACAGACAATCTCCTACGAGCAGTACTTC. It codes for CASSLRQTISYEQYF.

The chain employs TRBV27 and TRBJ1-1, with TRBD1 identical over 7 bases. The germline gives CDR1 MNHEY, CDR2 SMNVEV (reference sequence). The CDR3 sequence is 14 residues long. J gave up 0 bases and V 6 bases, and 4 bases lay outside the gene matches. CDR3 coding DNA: TGTGCCAGCAGCGAGGGACAGTTGAACACTGAAGCTTTCTTT. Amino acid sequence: CASSEGQLNTEAFF.

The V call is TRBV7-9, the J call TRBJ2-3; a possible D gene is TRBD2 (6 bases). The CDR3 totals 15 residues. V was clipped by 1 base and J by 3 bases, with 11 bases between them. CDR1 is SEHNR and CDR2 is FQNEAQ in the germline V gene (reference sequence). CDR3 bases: TGTGCCAGCAGCTTAGTACAGAGCGGGACAGATACGCAGTATTTT. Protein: CASSLVQSGTDTQYF. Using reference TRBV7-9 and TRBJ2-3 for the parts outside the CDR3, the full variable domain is DTGVSQNPRHKITKRGQNVTFRCDPISEHNRLYWYRQTLGQGPEFLTYFQNEAQLEKSRLLSDRFSAERPKGSFSTLEIQRTEQGDSAMYLCASSLVQSGTDTQYFGPGTRLTVL.

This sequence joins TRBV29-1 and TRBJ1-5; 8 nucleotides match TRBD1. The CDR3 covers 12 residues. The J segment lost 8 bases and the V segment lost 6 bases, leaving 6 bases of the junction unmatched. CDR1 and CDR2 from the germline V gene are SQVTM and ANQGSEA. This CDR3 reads CSVGQGGEPQHF. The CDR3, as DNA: TGCAGCGTCGGACAGGGCGGAGAGCCCCAGCATTTT. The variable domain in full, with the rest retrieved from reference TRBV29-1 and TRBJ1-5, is SAVISQKPSRDICQRGTSLTIQCQVDSQVTMMFWYRQQPGQSLTLIATANQGSEATYESGFVIDKFPISRPNLTFSTLTVSNMSPEDSSIYLCSVGQGGEPQHFGDGTRLSIL.

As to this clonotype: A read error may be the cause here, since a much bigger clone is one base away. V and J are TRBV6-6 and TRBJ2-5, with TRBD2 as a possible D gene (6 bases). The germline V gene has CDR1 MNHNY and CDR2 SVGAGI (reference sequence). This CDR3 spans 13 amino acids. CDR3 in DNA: TGTGCCAGCCTCCAGGGAGGCCAAGGGACCCAGTACTTC. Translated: CASLQGGQGTQYF.

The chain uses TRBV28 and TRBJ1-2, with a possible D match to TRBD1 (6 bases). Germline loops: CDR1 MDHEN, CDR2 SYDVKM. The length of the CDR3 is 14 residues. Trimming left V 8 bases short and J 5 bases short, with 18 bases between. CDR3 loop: CASGTPAHLYGYTF. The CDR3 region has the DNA TGTGCCAGCGGGACACCAGCGCACTTGTATGGCTACACCTTC.

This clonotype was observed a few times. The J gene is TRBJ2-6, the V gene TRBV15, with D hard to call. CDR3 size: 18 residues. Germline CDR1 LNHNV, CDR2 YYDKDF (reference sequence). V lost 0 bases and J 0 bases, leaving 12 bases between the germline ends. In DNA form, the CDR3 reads TGTGCCACCAGCAGAGATGAGGATTTCCTCTCTGGGGCCAACGTCCTGACTTTC. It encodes CATSRDEDFLSGANVLTF.

The CDR3 DNA is TGTGCCAGCAGTGAAGGTGAGGCCGATAGAGCGCCCCAGCATTTT. Its protein is CASSEGEADRAPQHF. This sequence joins TRBV2 and TRBJ1-5; the D is unclear. CDR1 is SNHLY and CDR2 is FYNNEI in the germline V gene. The CDR3 loop spans 15 amino acids. V was cut by 1 base and J by 9 bases, with 16 bases left in between.

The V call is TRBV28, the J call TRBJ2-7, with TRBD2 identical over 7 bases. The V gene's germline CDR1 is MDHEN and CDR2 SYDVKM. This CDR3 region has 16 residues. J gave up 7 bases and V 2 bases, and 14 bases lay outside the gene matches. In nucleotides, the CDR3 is TGTGCCAGCAGTTTAACGGGCGGGAGAGGGATGAATGAGCAGTACTTC. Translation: CASSLTGGRGMNEQYF.

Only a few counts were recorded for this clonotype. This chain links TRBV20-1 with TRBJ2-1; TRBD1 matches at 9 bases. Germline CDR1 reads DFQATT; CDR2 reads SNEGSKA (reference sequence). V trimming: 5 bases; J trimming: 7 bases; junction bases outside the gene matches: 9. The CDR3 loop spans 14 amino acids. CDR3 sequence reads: CSAPTGGVLNEQFF. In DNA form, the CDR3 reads TGCAGTGCTCCCACAGGGGGCGTACTTAATGAGCAGTTCTTC.

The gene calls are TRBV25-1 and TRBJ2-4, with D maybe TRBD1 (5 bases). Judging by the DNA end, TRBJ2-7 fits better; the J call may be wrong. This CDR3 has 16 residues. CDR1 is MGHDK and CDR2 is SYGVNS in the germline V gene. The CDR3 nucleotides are TGTGCCAGCAGTGAGGCCCAGTTGGGGCCTTCTAGCGAGCAGTACTTC. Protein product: CASSEAQLGPSSEQYF.

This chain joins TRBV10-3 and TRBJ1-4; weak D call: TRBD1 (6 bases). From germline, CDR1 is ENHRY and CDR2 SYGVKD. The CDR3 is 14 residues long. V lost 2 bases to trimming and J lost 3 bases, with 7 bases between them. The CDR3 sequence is CAISEGQSNEKLFF. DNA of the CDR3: TGTGCCATCAGTGAGGGACAGTCTAATGAAAAACTGTTTTTT.

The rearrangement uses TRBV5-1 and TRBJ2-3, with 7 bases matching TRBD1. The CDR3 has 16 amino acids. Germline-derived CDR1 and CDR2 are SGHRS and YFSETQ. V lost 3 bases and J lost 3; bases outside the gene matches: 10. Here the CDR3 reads CASSSGRQGRTDTQYF. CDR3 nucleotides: TGCGCCAGCAGCTCAGGAAGACAGGGCCGTACAGATACGCAGTATTTT.

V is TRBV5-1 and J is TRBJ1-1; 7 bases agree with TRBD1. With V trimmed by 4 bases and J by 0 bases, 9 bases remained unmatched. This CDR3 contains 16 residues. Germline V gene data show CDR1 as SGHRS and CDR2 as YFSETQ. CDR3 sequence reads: CASSPATGTMNTEAFF. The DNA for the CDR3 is TGCGCCAGCAGCCCAGCGACAGGGACCATGAACACTGAAGCTTTCTTT.

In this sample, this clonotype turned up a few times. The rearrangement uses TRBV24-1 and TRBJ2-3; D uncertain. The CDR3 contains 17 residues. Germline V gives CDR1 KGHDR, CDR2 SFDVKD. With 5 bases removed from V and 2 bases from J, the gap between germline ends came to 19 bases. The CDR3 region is CATSGIDGSSFTDTQYF. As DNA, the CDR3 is TGTGCCACCAGTGGAATTGACGGATCTTCATTCACAGATACGCAGTATTTT.

The CDR3 loop is CASKFPGLADSTDTQYF. Written as DNA, the CDR3 is TGTGCCAGCAAGTTCCCGGGACTAGCGGATAGCACAGATACGCAGTATTTT. The chain links TRBV12-3 or TRBV12-4 to TRBJ2-3, with 11 bases that match TRBD2. The CDR3 covers 17 residues. V shed 7 bases, J shed 0 bases, and the junction held 9 bases outside the gene matches.

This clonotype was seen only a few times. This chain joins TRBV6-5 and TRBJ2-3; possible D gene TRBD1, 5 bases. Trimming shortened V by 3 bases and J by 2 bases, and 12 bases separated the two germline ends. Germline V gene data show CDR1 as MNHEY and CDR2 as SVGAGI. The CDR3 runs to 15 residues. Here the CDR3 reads CASSYGHGVTDTQYF. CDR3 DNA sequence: TGTGCCAGCAGTTATGGACATGGAGTCACAGATACGCAGTATTTT.

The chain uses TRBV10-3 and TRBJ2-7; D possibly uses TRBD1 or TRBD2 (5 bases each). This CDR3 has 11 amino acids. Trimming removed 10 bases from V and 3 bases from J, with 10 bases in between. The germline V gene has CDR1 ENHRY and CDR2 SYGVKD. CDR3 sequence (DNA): TGTGCCAGCGCTGGGGGCTACGAGCAGTACTTC. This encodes CASAGGYEQYF.

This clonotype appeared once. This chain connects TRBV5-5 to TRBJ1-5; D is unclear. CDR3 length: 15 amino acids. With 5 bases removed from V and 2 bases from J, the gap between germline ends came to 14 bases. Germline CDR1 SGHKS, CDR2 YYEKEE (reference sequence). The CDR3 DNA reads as TGTGCCAGCAGTCAAGAGGGAGCTGGCAATCAGCCCCAGCATTTT. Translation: CASSQEGAGNQPQHF.

The CDR3, as DNA: TGCGCCAGCAGCTCCTCTCTGGACCCGGTTGGGGAGCAGTACTTC. This gives the protein CASSSSLDPVGEQYF. This sequence joins TRBV5-1 and TRBJ2-7; unclear D gene. Trimming took off 3 bases at V and 7 bases at J, with 20 bases between the two ends. In germline, CDR1 is SGHRS, CDR2 YFSETQ. The CDR3 has 15 amino acids.

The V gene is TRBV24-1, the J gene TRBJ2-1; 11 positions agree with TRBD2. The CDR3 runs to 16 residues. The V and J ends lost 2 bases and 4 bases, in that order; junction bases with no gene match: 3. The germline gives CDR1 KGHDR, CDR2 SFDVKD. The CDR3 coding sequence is TGTGCCACCAGTGATTGGACTAGCGGGCCTTACAATGAGCAGTTCTTC. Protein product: CATSDWTSGPYNEQFF.